This TCR beta chain was found in a study of shared clonotypes between healthy human individuals. Trimming removed 0 bases at V and 4 bases at J, with 14 bases between. This CDR3 has 16 amino acids. CDR1 is SGHTS, CDR2 YDEGEE, per germline. Worth noting for this clone: This may arise from a read error, as a much more abundant clone is one base away. Different DNA sequences within this sample yield the same CDR3.

Over several immunoSEQ plates, each subset's genomic DNA was distributed in even portions. 300 ng DNA, tens of thousands of T cell genomes, went into unsorted PBMC replicate PCRs. Assay: immunoSEQ multiplex PCR; the TCRdb copy retains only in-frame clones and omits some. The table records hundreds of thousands of clones, about 82% of them present only once. About 90 million PBMCs per unsorted sample were used for genomic DNA. The chain couples TRBV5-8 to TRBJ1-5; D gene uncertain. The TCR originated in a middle-aged woman in good health. Some clones in this sample may be carry-over from other donors' samples. The specimen was PBMCs. CDR3 amino acids: CASSLAGGSNNQPQHF. CDR3 DNA sequence: TGTGCCAGCAGCTTGGCCGGAGGGAGCAATAATCAGCCCCAGCATTTT.